A single sample gave rise to the 25 T cell receptor beta chains below, sequenced in a study of blood T cell repertoires in COVID-19. The repertoire was sequenced with immunoSEQ multiplex PCR; TCRdb's copy has only in-frame clones and lacks some. The sample has some 300,000 clones; 85% to 95% are singletons. The sequencing sample was made of PBMCs or T cells enriched from blood (not recorded which). These receptors were taken from a woman aged 30 to 39 who had been exposed to COVID-19.

The count of this clone is one. V and J are TRBV18 and TRBJ1-1; TRBD1 matches 8 bases. V was pared by 2 bases and J by 12 bases, with 8 bases of the junction left unmatched. The germline gives CDR1 KGHSH, CDR2 LQKENI. The CDR3 has 13 amino acids. Written as DNA, the CDR3 is TGTGCCAGCTCACCAGCGGGACAGGAGAGGTCTTTCTTT. It yields the protein CASSPAGQERSFF.

CDR3 in amino acids: CASSQGFSGHTEAFF. The CDR3 DNA reads TGCGCCAGCAGCCAAGGGTTTAGCGGTCACACTGAAGCTTTCTTT. The chain combines TRBV4-3 with TRBJ1-1, with D uncertain. Germline V lookup: CDR1 LGHNA, CDR2 YSLEER. Deletions cut 1 base from V and 3 bases from J, with 12 bases between. There are 15 residues in the CDR3.

V and J are TRBV19 and TRBJ1-3, with 8 bases matching TRBD1. The germline V gene has CDR1 LNHDA and CDR2 SQIVND (reference sequence). V gave up 3 bases and J gave up 4 bases; unmatched junction bases: 8. CDR3 length: 16 amino acids. The CDR3 is CASSILGRGPGNTIYF. CDR3 DNA sequence: TGTGCCAGTAGTATCCTTGGCAGGGGGCCCGGAAACACCATATATTTT. Full variable domain (remainder filled in from reference TRBV19 and TRBJ1-3): DGGITQSPKYLFRKEGQNVTLSCEQNLNHDAMYWYRQDPGQGLRLIYYSQIVNDFQKGDIAEGYSVSREKKESFPLTVTSAQKNPTAFYLCASSILGRGPGNTIYFGEGSWLTVV.

CDR3 amino acids: CASSSPPKDRGRSRTEAFF. The DNA for the CDR3 is TGTGCCAGCAGTTCCCCTCCCAAAGACAGGGGGAGGAGTAGGACTGAAGCTTTCTTT. The chain is built from TRBV27 and TRBJ1-1; 9 nucleotides align to TRBD1. This CDR3 spans 19 amino acids. CDR1 is MNHEY and CDR2 is SMNVEV in the germline V gene (reference sequence). V was clipped by 4 bases and J by 5 bases; unmatched bases: 20.

This chain joins TRBV18 and TRBJ1-3, with a weak D call TRBD1 (6 bases). Trimming took 5 bases from V and 0 from J, leaving 8 bases between them. Germline assignment: CDR1 KGHSH and CDR2 LQKENI. The CDR3 consists of 14 residues. The CDR3 spells CASSVDSSGNTIYF. In DNA form, the CDR3 reads TGTGCCAGCTCAGTGGACAGCTCTGGAAACACCATATATTTT.

This chain joins TRBV14 and TRBJ1-2, with 9 bases aligning to TRBD1. With 2 bases clipped from V and 5 bases from J, the junction kept 15 bases outside the gene matches. Germline-derived CDR1 and CDR2 are SGHDN and FVKESK. CDR3 length: 18 amino acids. CDR3 sequence reads: CASSQKKGGTGLNYGYTF. The CDR3 region has the DNA TGTGCCAGCAGCCAAAAGAAGGGGGGGACAGGGCTTAATTATGGCTACACCTTC.

V usage is TRBV25-1 and J usage is TRBJ1-6; 10 nucleotides match TRBD1. The CDR3 sequence is 13 residues long. V shed 10 bases, J shed 8 bases, and the junction held 5 bases outside the gene matches. Germline CDR1 and CDR2: MGHDK and SYGVNS. The CDR3 protein is CATKGTGDSPLHF. The DNA for the CDR3 is TGTGCCACCAAAGGGACAGGGGATTCACCCCTCCACTTT.

This sequence joins TRBV24-1 and TRBJ2-5, with D perhaps TRBD2 (5 bases). Germline CDR1 and CDR2: KGHDR and SFDVKD. The V gene lost 5 bases and the J gene lost 2 bases, with 11 bases spanning the gap. This CDR3 spans 14 amino acids. The CDR3 here is CATSGRGLQETQYF. DNA for the CDR3: TGTGCCACCAGTGGCCGGGGATTGCAAGAGACCCAGTACTTC.

This chain joins TRBV7-3 and TRBJ1-1; TRBD1 is a possible D gene (6 bases). The CDR3 runs 11 residues. Germline CDR1 reads SGHTA; CDR2 reads FQGTGA. V was clipped by 6 bases and J by 5 bases, with 7 bases between them. CDR3 sequence: CASRGGTEAFF. The CDR3 nucleotides are TGTGCCAGCAGAGGGGGTACTGAAGCTTTCTTT.

The V gene is TRBV19, the J gene TRBJ2-4; D is possibly TRBD1 (6 bases). CDR3 size: 17 residues. Germline assignment: CDR1 LNHDA and CDR2 SQIVND (reference sequence). V dropped 1 base and J dropped 1 base, with 14 bases sitting between them. CDR3 sequence: CASSIGRGGQAKNIQYF. CDR3 nucleotide sequence: TGTGCCAGTAGTATAGGGCGAGGGGGTCAGGCCAAAAACATTCAGTACTTC.

This clone appeared a single time. The chain couples TRBV25-1 to TRBJ1-1; D gene uncertain. CDR1 and CDR2 from the germline V gene are MGHDK and SYGVNS. V was clipped by 5 bases and J by 2 bases, with 18 bases between them. This CDR3 is 16 amino acids long. The chain's CDR3 is CASSSQISNINTEAFF. As DNA, the CDR3 is TGTGCCAGCAGTTCACAGATTAGTAACATAAACACTGAAGCTTTCTTT.

V is TRBV29-1 and J is TRBJ2-1, with 13 bases lining up with TRBD2. The CDR3 contains 14 residues. J was trimmed by 9 bases and V by 7 bases; bases with no gene match: 9. CDR1 and CDR2 from the germline V gene are SQVTM and ANQGSEA. Here the CDR3 reads CSAPTSGGPGEQFF. CDR3 DNA: TGCAGCGCCCCGACTAGCGGGGGGCCGGGTGAGCAGTTCTTC.

The J gene is TRBJ2-1, the V gene TRBV7-9, with D possibly TRBD2 on 6 matching bases. Deletions cut 0 bases from V and 9 bases from J, with 12 bases between. There are 14 residues in the CDR3. CDR1 and CDR2 (germline): SEHNR, FQNEAQ (reference sequence). Here the CDR3 DNA reads TGTGCCAGCAGCTTAGCTGGGTCGCGGGGTGAGCAGTTCTTC. Its translation: CASSLAGSRGEQFF.

The genes are TRBV7-8 and TRBJ2-3, with D maybe TRBD2 (6 bases). With 1 base removed from V and 0 bases from J, the gap between germline ends came to 11 bases. Germline V lookup: CDR1 SGHVS, CDR2 FQNEAQ. The CDR3 runs to 16 residues. The CDR3 region has the DNA TGTGCCAGCAGCTTAGTTTTTGGGGGGAGCACAGATACGCAGTATTTT. Its translation: CASSLVFGGSTDTQYF.

The V and J genes are TRBV9 and TRBJ1-1; no reliable D call. Germline V CDR1 and CDR2: SGDLS, YYNGEE. Trimming cost V 2 bases and J 3 bases, with 14 bases left between them. The CDR3 has 15 residues. This CDR3 is CASSVQTGSYTEAFF. CDR3 DNA sequence: TGTGCCAGCAGCGTCCAGACCGGGAGCTACACTGAAGCTTTCTTT.

The chain has TRBV7-8 and TRBJ2-3; the D gene is possibly TRBD1 (6 bases). The germline V gene encodes CDR1 SGHVS and CDR2 FQNEAQ. Trimming left V 2 bases short and J 6 bases short, with 12 bases between. This CDR3 is 14 amino acids long. The CDR3 sequence: CASSLRQAVDTQYF. The CDR3 nucleotides read TGTGCCAGCAGCTTAAGACAGGCTGTGGATACGCAGTATTTT.

The rearrangement links TRBV20-1 to TRBJ1-1; D unclear. Trimming stripped 6 bases from V and 3 bases from J, with 5 bases between. This CDR3 comprises 10 residues. From germline, CDR1 is DFQATT and CDR2 SNEGSKA (reference sequence). Here the CDR3 reads CSAGDTEAFF. The CDR3, as DNA: TGCAGTGCGGGAGACACTGAAGCTTTCTTT.

The chain links TRBV18 to TRBJ1-1; D call uncertain. CDR1 and CDR2 (germline): KGHSH, LQKENI. The CDR3 is made up of 12 amino acids. V lost 6 bases and J 1 base, leaving 6 bases between the germline ends. This chain's CDR3 is CASSEGNTEAFF. As DNA, the CDR3 is TGTGCCAGCTCCGAGGGGAACACTGAAGCTTTCTTT.

The rearrangement uses TRBV3-1 (or the pseudogene TRBV3-2) and TRBJ2-3; 16 bases are shared with TRBD2. Per germline, CDR1 LGHDT and CDR2 YNNKEL (reference sequence). Unmatched junction bases numbered 13, after V lost 3 bases and J lost 4 bases. CDR3 size: 20 residues. For the CDR3, the DNA is TGTGCCAGCAGCCATTGGCCGGGACTAGCGGGGGGGCCATTCGCAGATACGCAGTATTTT. It yields the protein CASSHWPGLAGGPFADTQYF.

The rearrangement uses TRBV7-2 and TRBJ2-6; TRBD1 matches 9 bases. This CDR3 is built from 15 residues. CDR1 is SGHTA and CDR2 is FQGNSA in the germline V gene. Germline trimming cut 1 base from V and 9 bases from J; bases unmatched to any gene: 4. This CDR3 is CASSLGGQGVNVLTF. The CDR3 DNA reads as TGTGCCAGCAGCTTAGGGGGACAGGGCGTCAACGTCCTGACTTTC.

The genes are TRBV6-2 or TRBV6-3 and TRBJ2-3, with 7 bases fitting TRBD2. The CDR3 loop spans 19 amino acids. V lost 2 bases, J lost 2 bases, and 16 bases stayed unmatched. Germline lookup yields CDR1 MNHEY and CDR2 SVGEGT. The CDR3 spells CASSYGGLEDLDYTDTQYF. CDR3 sequence (DNA): TGTGCCAGCAGTTACGGCGGACTAGAAGACTTAGATTACACAGATACGCAGTATTTT.

Here the CDR3 DNA reads TGTGCCAGCAGTTACCCTCAAGCGGGAAGCACAGATACGCAGTATTTT. It translates to CASSYPQAGSTDTQYF. This chain links TRBV6-2 or TRBV6-3 with TRBJ2-3; 7 bases are a match to TRBD2. V lost 2 bases to trimming and J lost 0 bases; unmatched junction nucleotides: 5. Germline loops: CDR1 MNHEY, CDR2 SVGEGT. This CDR3 has 16 amino acids.

The chain combines TRBV7-2 with TRBJ2-1, with TRBD1 identical over 11 bases. CDR1 is SGHTA, CDR2 FQGNSA, per germline. The CDR3 has 15 amino acids. V lost 5 bases to trimming and J lost 7 bases; unmatched junction nucleotides: 7. The CDR3 loop reads CASSADRGPQNEQFF. CDR3 bases: TGTGCCAGCAGCGCGGACAGGGGGCCCCAGAATGAGCAGTTCTTC.

The genes are TRBV7-2 and TRBJ2-5, with D hard to call. CDR1 is SGHTA and CDR2 is FQGNSA in the germline V gene. Trimming stripped 6 bases from V and 2 bases from J, with 7 bases between. The CDR3 runs to 12 residues. The CDR3 DNA reads as TGTGCCAGCAGGCGGTCACAAGAGACCCAGTACTTC. This gives the protein CASRRSQETQYF.

V is TRBV6-5 and J is TRBJ1-1; 7 bases agree with TRBD1. The CDR3 consists of 13 residues. After removal of 6 bases from V and 9 bases from J, the junction contained 10 bases not matched to a gene. CDR1 MNHEY and CDR2 SVGAGI come from the germline V gene. The DNA of the CDR3 is TGTGCCAGCAGCCCGACAGGGTTGGGAAAAGCTTTCTTT. As protein: CASSPTGLGKAFF.